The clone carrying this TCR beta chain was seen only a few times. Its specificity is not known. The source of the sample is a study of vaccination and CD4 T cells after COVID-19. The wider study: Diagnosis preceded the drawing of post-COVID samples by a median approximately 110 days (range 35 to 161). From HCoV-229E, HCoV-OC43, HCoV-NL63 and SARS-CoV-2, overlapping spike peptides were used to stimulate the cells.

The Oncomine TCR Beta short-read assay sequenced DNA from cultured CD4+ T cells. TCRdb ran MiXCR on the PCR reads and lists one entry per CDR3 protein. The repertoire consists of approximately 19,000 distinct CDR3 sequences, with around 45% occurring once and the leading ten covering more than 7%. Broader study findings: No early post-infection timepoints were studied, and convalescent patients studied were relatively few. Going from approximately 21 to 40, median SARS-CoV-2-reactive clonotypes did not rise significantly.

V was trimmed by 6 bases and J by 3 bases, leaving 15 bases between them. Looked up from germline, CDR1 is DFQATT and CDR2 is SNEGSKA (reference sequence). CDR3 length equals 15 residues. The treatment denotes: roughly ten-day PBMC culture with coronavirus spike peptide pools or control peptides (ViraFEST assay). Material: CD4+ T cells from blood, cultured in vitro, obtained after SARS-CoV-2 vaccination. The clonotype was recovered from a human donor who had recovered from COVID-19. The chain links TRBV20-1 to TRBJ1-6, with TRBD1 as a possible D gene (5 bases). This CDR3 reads CSAPRGELYNSPLHF. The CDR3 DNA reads TGCAGTGCCCCGCGAGGGGAACTCTATAATTCACCCCTCCACTTT.